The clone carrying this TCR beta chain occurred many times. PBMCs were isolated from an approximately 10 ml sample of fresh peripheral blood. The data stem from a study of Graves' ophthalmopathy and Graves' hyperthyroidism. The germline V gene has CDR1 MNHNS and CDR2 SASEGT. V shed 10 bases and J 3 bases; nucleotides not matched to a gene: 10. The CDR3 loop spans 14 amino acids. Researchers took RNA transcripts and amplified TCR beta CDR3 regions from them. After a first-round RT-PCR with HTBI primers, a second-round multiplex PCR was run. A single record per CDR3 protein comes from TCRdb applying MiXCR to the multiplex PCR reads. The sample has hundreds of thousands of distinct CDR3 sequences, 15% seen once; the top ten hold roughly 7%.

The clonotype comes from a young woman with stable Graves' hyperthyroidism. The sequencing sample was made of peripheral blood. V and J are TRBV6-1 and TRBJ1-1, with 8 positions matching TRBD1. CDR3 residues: CATKLLQGDTEAFF. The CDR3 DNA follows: TGTGCCACTAAGCTTTTACAGGGGGACACTGAAGCTTTCTTT.